This paragraph covers one T cell receptor beta chain sequence. This record comes from a study of Ad26.COV2.S vaccination and SARS-CoV-2 variants. The CDR3 has 10 amino acids. Germline V lookup: CDR1 DFQATT, CDR2 SNEGSKA (reference sequence). V lost 4 bases and J 13 bases, leaving 11 bases between the germline ends. TCRdb's table, derived via immunoSEQ multiplex PCR, lists solely in-frame clones and lacks some. The data show a few hundred thousand clones, roughly 90% seen once. Treatment here: about 20 received Ad26.COV2.S at low or high dose, single or two shots; 5 received placebo; per-sample allocation not given. The samples were gathered on day 63 after the first injection of vaccine or placebo.

The clonotype originates from a person between 18 and 60 years old who received the Ad26.COV2.S COVID-19 vaccine or a placebo. The source material was peripheral blood, sampled in a trial of Ad26.COV2.S vaccine versus placebo. The V and J genes are TRBV20-1 and TRBJ2-1; D gene unclear. CDR3 DNA: TGCAGTGCTACCAGTCAAACCCAGTTCTTC. Protein sequence: CSATSQTQFF.